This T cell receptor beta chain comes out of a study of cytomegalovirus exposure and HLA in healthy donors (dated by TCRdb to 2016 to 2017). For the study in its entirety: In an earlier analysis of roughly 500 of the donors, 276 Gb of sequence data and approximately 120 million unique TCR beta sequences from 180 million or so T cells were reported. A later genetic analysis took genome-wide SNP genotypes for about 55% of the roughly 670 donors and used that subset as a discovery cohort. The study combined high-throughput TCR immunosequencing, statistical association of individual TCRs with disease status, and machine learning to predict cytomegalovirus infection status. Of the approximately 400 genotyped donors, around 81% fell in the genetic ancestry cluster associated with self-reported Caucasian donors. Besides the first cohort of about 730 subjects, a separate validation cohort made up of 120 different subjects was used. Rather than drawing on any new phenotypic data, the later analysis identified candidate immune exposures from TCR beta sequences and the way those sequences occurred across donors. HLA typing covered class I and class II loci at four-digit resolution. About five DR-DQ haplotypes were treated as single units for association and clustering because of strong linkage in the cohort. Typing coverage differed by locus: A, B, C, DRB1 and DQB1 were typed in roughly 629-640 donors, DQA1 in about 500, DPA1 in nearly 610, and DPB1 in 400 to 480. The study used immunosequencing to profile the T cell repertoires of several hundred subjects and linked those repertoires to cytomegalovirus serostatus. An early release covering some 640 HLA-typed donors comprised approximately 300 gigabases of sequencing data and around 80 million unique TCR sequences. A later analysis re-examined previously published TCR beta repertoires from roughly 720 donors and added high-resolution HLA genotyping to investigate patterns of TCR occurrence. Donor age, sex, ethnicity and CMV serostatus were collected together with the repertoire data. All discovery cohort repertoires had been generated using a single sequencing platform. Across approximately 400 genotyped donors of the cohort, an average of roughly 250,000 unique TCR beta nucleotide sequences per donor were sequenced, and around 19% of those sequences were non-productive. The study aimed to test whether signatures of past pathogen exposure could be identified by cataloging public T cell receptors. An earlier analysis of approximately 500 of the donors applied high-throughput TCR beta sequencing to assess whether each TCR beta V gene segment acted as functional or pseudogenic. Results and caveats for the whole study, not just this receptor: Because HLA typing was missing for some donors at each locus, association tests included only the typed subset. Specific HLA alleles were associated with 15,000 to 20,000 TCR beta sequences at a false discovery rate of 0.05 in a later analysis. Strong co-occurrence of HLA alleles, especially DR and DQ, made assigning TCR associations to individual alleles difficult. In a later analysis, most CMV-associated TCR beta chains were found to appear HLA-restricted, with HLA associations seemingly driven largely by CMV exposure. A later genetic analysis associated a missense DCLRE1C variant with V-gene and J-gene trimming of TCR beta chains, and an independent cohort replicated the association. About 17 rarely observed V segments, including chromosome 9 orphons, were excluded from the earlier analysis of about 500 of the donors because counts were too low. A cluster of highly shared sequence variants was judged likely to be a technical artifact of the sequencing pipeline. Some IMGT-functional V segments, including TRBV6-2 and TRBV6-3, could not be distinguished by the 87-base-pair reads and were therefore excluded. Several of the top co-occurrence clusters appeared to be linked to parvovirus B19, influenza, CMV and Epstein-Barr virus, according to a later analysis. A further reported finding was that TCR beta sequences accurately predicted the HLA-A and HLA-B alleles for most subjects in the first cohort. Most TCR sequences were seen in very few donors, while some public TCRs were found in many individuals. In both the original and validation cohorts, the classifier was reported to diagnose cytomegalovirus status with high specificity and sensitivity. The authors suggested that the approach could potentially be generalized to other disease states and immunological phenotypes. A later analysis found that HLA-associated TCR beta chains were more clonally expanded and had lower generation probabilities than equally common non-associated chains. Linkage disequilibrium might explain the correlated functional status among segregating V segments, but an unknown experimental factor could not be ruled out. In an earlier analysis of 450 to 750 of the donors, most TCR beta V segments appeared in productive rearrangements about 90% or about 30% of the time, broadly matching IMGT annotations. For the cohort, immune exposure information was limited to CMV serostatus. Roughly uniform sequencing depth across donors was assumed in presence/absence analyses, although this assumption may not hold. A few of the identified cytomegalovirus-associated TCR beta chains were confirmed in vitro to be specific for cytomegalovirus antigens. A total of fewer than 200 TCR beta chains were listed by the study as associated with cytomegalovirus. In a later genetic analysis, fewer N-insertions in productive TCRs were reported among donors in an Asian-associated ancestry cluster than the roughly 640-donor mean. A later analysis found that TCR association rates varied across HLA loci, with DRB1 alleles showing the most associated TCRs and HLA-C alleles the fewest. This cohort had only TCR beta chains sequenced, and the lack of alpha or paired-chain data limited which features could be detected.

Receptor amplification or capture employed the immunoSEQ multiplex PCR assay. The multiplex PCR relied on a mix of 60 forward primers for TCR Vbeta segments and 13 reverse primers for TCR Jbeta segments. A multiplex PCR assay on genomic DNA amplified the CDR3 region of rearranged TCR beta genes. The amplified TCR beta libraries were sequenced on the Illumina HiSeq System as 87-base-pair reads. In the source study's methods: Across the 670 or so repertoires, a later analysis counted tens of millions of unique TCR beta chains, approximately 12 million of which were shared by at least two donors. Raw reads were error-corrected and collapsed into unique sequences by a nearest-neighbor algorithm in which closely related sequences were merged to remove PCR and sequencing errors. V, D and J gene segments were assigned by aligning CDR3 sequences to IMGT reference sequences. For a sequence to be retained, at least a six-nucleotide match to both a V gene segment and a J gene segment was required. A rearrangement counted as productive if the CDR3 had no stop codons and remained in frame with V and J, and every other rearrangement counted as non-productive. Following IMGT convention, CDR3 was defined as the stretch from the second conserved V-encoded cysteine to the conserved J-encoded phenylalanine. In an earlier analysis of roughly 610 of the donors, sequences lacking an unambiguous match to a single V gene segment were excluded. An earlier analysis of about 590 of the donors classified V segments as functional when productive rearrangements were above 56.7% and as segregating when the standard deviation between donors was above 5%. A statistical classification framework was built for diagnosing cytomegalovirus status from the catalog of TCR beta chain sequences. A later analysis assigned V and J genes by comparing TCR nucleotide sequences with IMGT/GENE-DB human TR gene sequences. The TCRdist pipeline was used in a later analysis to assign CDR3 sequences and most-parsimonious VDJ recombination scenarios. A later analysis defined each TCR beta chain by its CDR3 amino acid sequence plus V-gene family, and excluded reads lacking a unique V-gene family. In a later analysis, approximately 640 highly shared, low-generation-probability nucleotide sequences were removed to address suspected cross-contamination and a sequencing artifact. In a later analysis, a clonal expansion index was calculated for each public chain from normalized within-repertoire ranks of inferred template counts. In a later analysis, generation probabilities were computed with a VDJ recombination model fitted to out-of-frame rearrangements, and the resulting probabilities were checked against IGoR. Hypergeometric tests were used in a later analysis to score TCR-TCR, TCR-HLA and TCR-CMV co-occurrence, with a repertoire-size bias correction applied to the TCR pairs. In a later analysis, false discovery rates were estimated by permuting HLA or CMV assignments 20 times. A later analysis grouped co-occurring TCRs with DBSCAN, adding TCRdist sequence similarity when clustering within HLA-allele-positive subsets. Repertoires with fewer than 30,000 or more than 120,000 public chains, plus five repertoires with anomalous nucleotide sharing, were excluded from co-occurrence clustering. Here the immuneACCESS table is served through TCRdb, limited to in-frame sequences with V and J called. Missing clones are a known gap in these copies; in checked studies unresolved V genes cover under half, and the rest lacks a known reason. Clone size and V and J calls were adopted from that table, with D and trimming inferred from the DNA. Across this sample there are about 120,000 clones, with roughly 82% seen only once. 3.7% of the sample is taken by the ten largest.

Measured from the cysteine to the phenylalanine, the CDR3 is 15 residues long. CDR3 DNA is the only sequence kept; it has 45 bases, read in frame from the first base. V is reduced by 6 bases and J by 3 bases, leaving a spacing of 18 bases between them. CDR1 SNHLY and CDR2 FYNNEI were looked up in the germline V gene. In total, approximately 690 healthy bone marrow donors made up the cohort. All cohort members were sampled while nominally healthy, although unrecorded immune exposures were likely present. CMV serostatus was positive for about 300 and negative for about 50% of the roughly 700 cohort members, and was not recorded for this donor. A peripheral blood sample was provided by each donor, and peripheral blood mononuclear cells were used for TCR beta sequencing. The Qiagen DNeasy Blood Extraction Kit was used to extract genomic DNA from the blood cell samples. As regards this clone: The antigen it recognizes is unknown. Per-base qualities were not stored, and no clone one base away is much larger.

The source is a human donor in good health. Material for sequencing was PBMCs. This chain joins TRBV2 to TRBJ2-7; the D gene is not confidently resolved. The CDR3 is CASRANRNENYEQYF. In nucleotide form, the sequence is TGTGCCAGCAGAGCGAACCGGAACGAAAACTACGAGCAGTACTTC. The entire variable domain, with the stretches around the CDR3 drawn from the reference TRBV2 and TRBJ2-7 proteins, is EPEVTQTPSHQVTQMGQEVILRCVPISNHLYFYWYRQILGQKVEFLVSFYNNEISEKSEIFDDQFSVERPDGSNFTLKIRSTKLEDSAMYFCASRANRNENYEQYFGPGTRLTVT.